Below, 20 T cell receptor beta chains from the same sample are listed, as sequenced in a study of cytotoxic CD8 clonotypes in ibrutinib-treated CLL. Only in-frame clones appear in the TCRdb table, and some are missing; sequencing was by immunoSEQ multiplex PCR. The sample has 250,000 to 350,000 clones; around 69% are singletons. Specimen: PBMCs, collected at disease progression, from a patient treated with ibrutinib. Source of these receptors: a human donor with chronic lymphocytic leukemia.

Only a few counts were recorded for this clone. The J gene is TRBJ2-3, the V gene TRBV9; D is unresolved. Trimming took off 3 bases at V and 0 bases at J, with 8 bases between the two ends. CDR3 length: 14 amino acids. The germline V gene has CDR1 SGDLS and CDR2 YYNGEE. This CDR3 reads CASSEAASTDTQYF. In DNA form, the CDR3 reads TGTGCCAGCAGCGAGGCAGCCAGCACAGATACGCAGTATTTT.

The chain uses TRBV29-1 and TRBJ2-5; 14 nucleotides match TRBD2. V gave up 6 bases and J gave up 0 bases; unmatched junction bases: 12. In germline, CDR1 is SQVTM, CDR2 ANQGSEA. This CDR3 region has 18 residues. The CDR3 here is CSVAGLAGGQQYQETQYF. The CDR3 DNA reads TGCAGCGTCGCCGGACTAGCGGGGGGACAACAGTACCAAGAGACCCAGTACTTC.

This clone occurred once. V and J are TRBV6-6 and TRBJ2-2; 7 bases map to TRBD2. The V segment lost 6 bases and the J segment 7 bases; nucleotides outside the gene matches: 8. Germline CDR1 is MNHNY and CDR2 is SVGAGI (reference sequence). The CDR3 has 14 amino acids. The CDR3 DNA sequence: TGTGCCAGCAGCTTTAATGGACTAGGCGGGGAGCTGTTTTTT. Protein sequence: CASSFNGLGGELFF.

The genes are TRBV9 and TRBJ2-3, with D maybe TRBD2 (6 bases). The CDR3 has 15 amino acids. Germline loops: CDR1 SGDLS, CDR2 YYNGEE. Trimming took 0 bases from V and 0 from J, leaving 8 bases between them. Here the CDR3 DNA reads TGTGCCAGCAGCGTAGACAGCGGGAGCACAGATACGCAGTATTTT. This sequence encodes CASSVDSGSTDTQYF.

The chain has TRBV19 and TRBJ1-2, with TRBD1 matching over 7 bases. In germline, CDR1 is LNHDA, CDR2 SQIVND (reference sequence). This CDR3 spans 15 amino acids. V lost 4 bases and J lost 5; bases outside the gene matches: 10. In nucleotides, the CDR3 is TGTGCCAGTAGTAGCCCCCGGGACAGTTCGTATGGCTACACCTTC. Its translation is CASSSPRDSSYGYTF. Full variable domain (remainder filled in from reference TRBV19 and TRBJ1-2): DGGITQSPKYLFRKEGQNVTLSCEQNLNHDAMYWYRQDPGQGLRLIYYSQIVNDFQKGDIAEGYSVSREKKESFPLTVTSAQKNPTAFYLCASSSPRDSSYGYTFGSGTRLTVV.

The CDR3 nucleotides are TGTGCCAGCAAACCGGGCTACGAGCAGTACTTC. Translating gives CASKPGYEQYF. The chain has TRBV2 and TRBJ2-7; no clear D. Trimming stripped 7 bases from V and 3 bases from J, with 7 bases between. Germline CDR1 and CDR2: SNHLY and FYNNEI. This CDR3 region has 11 residues.

The V and J genes are TRBV2 and TRBJ1-1; D may be TRBD1 (6 bases). V shed 4 bases and J shed 4 bases, with 13 bases lying between them. Germline CDR1 SNHLY, CDR2 FYNNEI. The CDR3 totals 14 residues. CDR3 sequence reads: CASSGGGRFTEAFF. CDR3 DNA: TGTGCCAGCAGTGGAGGGGGGCGGTTCACTGAAGCTTTCTTT.

The rearrangement joins TRBV11-2 to TRBJ2-7; TRBD1 or TRBD2 may be the D gene (5 bases each). CDR1 and CDR2 (germline): SGHAT, FQNNGV. Trimming took 3 bases from V and 7 from J, leaving 25 bases between them. This CDR3 spans 17 amino acids. In nucleotides, the CDR3 is TGTGCCAGCAGCTTGGCCGTGGGGGTAGTCAGGTCGAGGGAGCAGTACTTC. Translated, it gives CASSLAVGVVRSREQYF. Full variable domain (missing parts from reference TRBV11-2 and TRBJ2-7): EAGVAQSPRYKIIEKRQSVAFWCNPISGHATLYWYQQILGQGPKLLIQFQNNGVVDDSQLPKDRFSAERLKGVDSTLKIQPAKLEDSAVYLCASSLAVGVVRSREQYFGPGTRLTVT.

The gene calls are TRBV10-3 and TRBJ2-7; D may be TRBD1 (5 bases). Germline V gives CDR1 ENHRY, CDR2 SYGVKD. V lost 3 bases, J lost 6 bases, and 12 bases lay in between. This CDR3 contains 13 residues. The DNA for the CDR3 is TGTGCCATCAGTGACAGGGCCACGGGCGAGCAGTACTTC. This encodes CAISDRATGEQYF.

The chain uses TRBV7-2 and TRBJ1-3, with D possibly matching TRBD1 (5 bases). The CDR3 has 14 residues. Trimming stripped 3 bases from V and 2 bases from J, with 8 bases between. From germline, CDR1 is SGHTA and CDR2 FQGNSA. The CDR3 nucleotides read TGTGCCAGCAGCTTTACAGGTGCTGGAAACACCATATATTTT. Amino acid sequence: CASSFTGAGNTIYF.

This clone was counted between two and nine times. The sample carries other DNA sequences with the same CDR3. J is TRBJ2-7 and V is TRBV5-1; D remains ambiguous. V lost 2 bases and J lost 4, with 10 bases in between. The V gene's germline CDR1 is SGHRS and CDR2 YFSETQ. The CDR3 sequence is 13 residues long. CDR3 DNA: TGCGCCAGCAGCTTAGTGGGCAGTTACGAGCAGTACTTC. It is translated as CASSLVGSYEQYF.

This clone was recorded a few times. The V call is TRBV4-1, the J call TRBJ2-7; 7 nucleotides line up with TRBD1. Germline loops: CDR1 MGHRA, CDR2 YSYEKL. This CDR3 has 14 amino acids. J lost 6 bases, V lost 5 bases, and 10 bases had no gene match. Here the CDR3 DNA reads TGCGCCAGCAGCGTACAGGGGTGGGACGGCGAGCAGTACTTC. It codes for CASSVQGWDGEQYF.

This clone came up a few times. The J gene is TRBJ2-7, the V gene TRBV6-6; no clear D. Trimming stripped 8 bases from V and 9 bases from J, with 20 bases between. CDR1 is MNHNY and CDR2 is SVGAGI in the germline V gene (reference sequence). The CDR3 contains 13 residues. The CDR3 nucleotides read TGTGCCAGCGCCAGCGCGGTTGCTACGGGGCAGTACTTC. Translated, it gives CASASAVATGQYF.

The chain recombines TRBV5-1 with TRBJ2-1; 8 bases align to TRBD2. J was trimmed by 2 bases and V by 0 bases; bases with no gene match: 7. CDR1 and CDR2 (germline): SGHRS, YFSETQ. This CDR3 region has 17 residues. CDR3 nucleotide sequence: TGCGCCAGCAGCTTGGCTTCCGGGGGGGCAACCTACAATGAGCAGTTCTTC. Amino acid sequence: CASSLASGGATYNEQFF.

This clone was observed a single time. The rearrangement joins TRBV6-5 to TRBJ1-4; maybe TRBD1 (5 bases). The CDR3 is made up of 12 amino acids. Looked up from germline, CDR1 is MNHEY and CDR2 is SVGAGI. Trimming shortened V by 8 bases and J by 4 bases, and 8 bases separated the two germline ends. CDR3: CASRGGNEKLFF. The CDR3 DNA reads as TGTGCCAGCCGTGGGGGTAATGAAAAACTGTTTTTT.

The CDR3 region has the DNA TGTGCCAGCAGCTCCGGCCGGGGCCTCGCGTTGGAGACCCAGTACTTC. This encodes CASSSGRGLALETQYF. V and J are TRBV13 and TRBJ2-5, with D possibly called TRBD1 or TRBD2 (5 bases each). V lost 4 bases, J lost 5 bases, and 20 bases lay in between. The CDR3 totals 16 residues. Germline V gene data show CDR1 as PRHDT and CDR2 as FYEKMQ (reference sequence).

The rearrangement joins TRBV2 to TRBJ1-1; 7 bases agree with TRBD1. After removal of 10 bases from V and 2 bases from J, the junction contained 7 bases not matched to a gene. The CDR3 sequence is 13 residues long. Germline V lookup: CDR1 SNHLY, CDR2 FYNNEI. CDR3 in amino acids: CANPTGYNTEAFF. The CDR3 bases are TGTGCCAATCCGACAGGGTACAACACTGAAGCTTTCTTT.

A note on this clone: Other DNA sequences in the same sample also yield this CDR3. This sequence joins TRBV9 and TRBJ2-7; D possibly matches TRBD1 or TRBD2 (5 bases each). The CDR3 contains 15 residues. Germline V gene lookup returns CDR1 SGDLS and CDR2 YYNGEE. Trimming pared 0 bases from V and 3 bases from J, leaving 13 bases between. The CDR3 protein is CASSVAPGTDYEQYF. The CDR3 region has the DNA TGTGCCAGCAGCGTAGCACCGGGGACCGACTACGAGCAGTACTTC.

The chain employs TRBV5-1 and TRBJ1-2; D uncertain. CDR1 and CDR2 (germline): SGHRS, YFSETQ. This CDR3 contains 15 residues. The V end lost 4 bases, the J end lost 5 bases, and 18 bases lay between the germline ends. The CDR3 spells CASSPWAIAEYGYTF. The CDR3 coding sequence is TGCGCCAGCAGCCCCTGGGCGATCGCTGAATATGGCTACACCTTC.

The J gene is TRBJ2-2, the V gene TRBV6-5; TRBD1 is a possible D gene (5 bases). Germline loops: CDR1 MNHEY, CDR2 SVGAGI. Trimming cost V 7 bases and J 8 bases, with 14 bases left between them. The CDR3 runs to 13 residues. The CDR3 DNA reads as TGTGCCAGCACAATCCTGGGGCGGGGGGAGCTGTTTTTT. Protein product: CASTILGRGELFF.